Listed below are T cell receptor beta chains from one sample, sequenced in a study of CD8+CD57+ T cells in acquired aplastic anemia. MiXCR, run by TCRdb on the reads, gives a single entry per CDR3 protein. Of 75,000 to 100,000 distinct CDR3 sequences in the sample, approximately 73% were seen once. Sequenced material: sorted CD4+, CD8+, or CD8+CD57+ T cells (not recorded which) from PBMCs. Receptors originate from a human donor with aplastic anemia. Each CDR3 is given with its conserved first and last residue. D genes are given only for firm matches. A row's size may be missing; if present it is once, few, many or a size class.

V	D	J	size	CDR3	DNA
TRBV29-1	.	TRBJ1-1	.	CSVRRVVRGDEAFF	TGCAGCGTCCGACGGGTGGTAAGGGGAGATGAAGCTTTCTTT
TRBV20-1	.	TRBJ2-7	.	CSASRSVYEQYF	TGCAGTGCTAGTAGGTCGGTCTACGAGCAGTACTTC
TRBV10-3	.	TRBJ2-3	.	CAISGLSEGADTQYF	TGTGCCATCAGTGGGCTTAGCGAGGGTGCAGATACGCAGTATTTT
TRBV20-1	.	TRBJ2-7	.	CSAKGMRGRTYEQYF	TGCAGTGCTAAGGGTATGCGGGGAAGGACCTACGAGCAGTACTTC
TRBV5-1	.	TRBJ2-3	.	CASSLGVETSTDTQYF	TGCGCCAGCAGCTTGGGAGTGGAAACTAGCACAGATACGCAGTATTTT
TRBV9	.	TRBJ2-2	few	CASSPYTGELFF	TGTGCCAGCAGTCCTTACACCGGGGAGCTGTTTTTT
TRBV24-1	TRBD1	TRBJ2-7	.	CATSDPDRGSYEQYF	TGTGCCACCAGTGATCCCGACAGGGGGTCCTACGAGCAGTACTTC
TRBV5-1	TRBD1	TRBJ2-3	.	CASSLRDRETDTQYF	TGCGCCAGCAGCTTACGGGACAGGGAAACAGATACGCAGTATTTT
TRBV7-3	TRBD1	TRBJ2-1	.	CASSTPGGTGGGEQFF	TGTGCCAGCAGCACCCCGGGGGGGACAGGGGGCGGGGAGCAGTTCTTC
TRBV15	.	TRBJ1-5	once	CATSNHRDGNQPQHF	TGTGCCACCAGCAACCATAGGGACGGTAATCAGCCCCAGCATTTT
TRBV9	.	TRBJ1-2	.	CASTGALDYGYTF	TGTGCCAGCACCGGAGCCCTTGACTATGGCTACACCTTC
TRBV11-2	TRBD2	TRBJ2-3	.	CASSLDPAGSRTDTQYF	TGTGCCAGCAGCTTAGATCCAGCGGGGTCTCGCACAGATACGCAGTATTTT
TRBV15	TRBD2	TRBJ2-1	few	CATSWSGKYNEQFF	TGTGCCACCAGCTGGAGCGGGAAGTACAATGAGCAGTTCTTC
TRBV7-9	.	TRBJ2-7	.	CASSLVSGSGEQYF	TGTGCCAGCAGCTTAGTTAGCGGCTCCGGCGAGCAGTACTTC
TRBV2	TRBD1	TRBJ1-2	few	CASSVRQGGGYTF	TGTGCCAGCAGTGTGCGACAGGGAGGAGGCTACACCTTC
TRBV11-1	.	TRBJ1-3	.	CASSLDGRGNSGNTIYF	TGTGCCAGCAGCTTAGATGGCAGGGGCAACTCTGGAAACACCATATATTTT
TRBV25-1	TRBD2	TRBJ2-7	.	CASSEGGAGGIVSEQYF	TGTGCCAGCAGTGAAGGAGGGGCGGGGGGCATCGTTTCGGAGCAGTACTTC
TRBV15	.	TRBJ1-6	.	CATSRDLRVDNSPLHF	TGTGCCACCAGCAGAGATCTCAGGGTCGATAATTCACCCCTCCACTTT
TRBV9	.	TRBJ1-3	once	CASSRSGGGNTIYF	TGTGCCAGCAGCCGAAGCGGGGGAGGAAACACCATATATTTT
TRBV10-3	.	TRBJ2-3	.	CAIRDVDTDTQYF	TGTGCCATCAGGGACGTAGACACAGATACGCAGTATTTT
TRBV19	TRBD1	TRBJ2-2	.	CASSIETGVTGELFF	TGTGCCAGTAGTATAGAGACAGGGGTCACCGGGGAGCTGTTTTTT
TRBV7-9	TRBD2	TRBJ2-7	.	CASASAGLSSYEQYF	TGTGCCAGCGCCTCTGCGGGACTAAGCTCCTACGAGCAGTACTTC
TRBV10-2	.	TRBJ2-1	.	CASSVASPYNEQFF	TGCGCCAGCAGTGTAGCGTCCCCCTACAATGAGCAGTTCTTC
TRBV19	.	TRBJ2-1	.	CASSIRSSYGQFF	TGTGCCAGTAGTATTCGGAGCTCCTACGGGCAGTTCTTC
TRBV29-1	.	TRBJ2-7	once	CSVETATTYEQYF	TGCAGCGTTGAGACGGCGACCACCTACGAGCAGTACTTC
TRBV29-1	TRBD2	TRBJ2-3	.	CSVAGTSGGAYYF	TGCAGCGTAGCCGGGACTAGCGGGGGGGCCTATTATTTT
TRBV9	TRBD2	TRBJ2-1	.	CASSTGLAGGHTSNEQFF	TGTGCCAGCAGCACGGGACTAGCGGGGGGCCATACCTCCAATGAGCAGTTCTTC
TRBV20-1	.	TRBJ2-7	.	CSASPMGRGEQYF	TGCAGTGCTAGTCCCATGGGAAGGGGCGAGCAGTACTTC
TRBV10-1	TRBD2	TRBJ2-1	once	CASSRAISGIEQFF	TGCGCCAGCAGTCGCGCAATTAGCGGGATTGAGCAGTTCTTC
TRBV7-3	TRBD1	TRBJ2-7	.	CASSPPGQPYEQYF	TGTGCCAGCAGCCCTCCGGGACAGCCCTACGAGCAGTACTTC
TRBV7-8	TRBD2	TRBJ2-1	.	CASSYSGTGNEQFF	TGTGCCAGCAGCTACAGCGGGACTGGCAATGAGCAGTTCTTC
TRBV4-1	TRBD2	TRBJ2-3	many	CASSPRAGGGTDTQYF	TGCGCCAGCAGCCCTCGGGCGGGAGGGGGCACAGATACGCAGTATTTT
TRBV7-2	.	TRBJ2-2	once	CASSVNRLRTVELFF	TGTGCCAGCAGTGTTAACAGACTCAGGACTGTGGAGCTGTTTTTT
TRBV2	.	TRBJ1-3	.	CASRKRTASGNTIYF	TGTGCCAGCAGAAAAAGGACAGCCTCTGGAAACACCATATATTTT
TRBV7-9	.	TRBJ1-3	once	CASSLTRNTIYF	TGTGCCAGCAGTTTGACGCGAAACACCATATATTTT
TRBV5-4	.	TRBJ1-1	.	CASSLAYRNTEAFF	TGTGCCAGCAGCTTGGCATATAGGAACACTGAAGCTTTCTTT
TRBV19	.	TRBJ1-5	once	CASTPGTYSNQPQHF	TGTGCCAGTACCCCGGGGACCTATAGCAATCAGCCCCAGCATTTT
TRBV9	.	TRBJ1-5	.	CASSSHTGTAQHF	TGTGCCAGCAGCTCCCACACCGGGACGGCCCAGCATTTT
TRBV20-1	.	TRBJ1-1	.	CSARSENTEAFF	TGCAGTGCTAGATCTGAGAACACTGAAGCTTTCTTT
TRBV19	TRBD1	TRBJ2-3	once	CASSITGVSTDTQYF	TGTGCCAGTAGTATCACAGGGGTTAGCACAGATACACAGTATTTT
TRBV9	TRBD2	TRBJ2-3	.	CASSYLAGIGQDTQYF	TGTGCCAGCAGCTACCTAGCGGGAATTGGGCAAGATACGCAGTATTTT